The rows below give T cell receptor beta chains drawn from one sample of a study of graft-versus-host responses after intestinal transplantation. These receptors are not linked to any known antigen. Generated by immunoSEQ multiplex PCR, the TCRdb table keeps only in-frame clones and is missing some. Here the sample spans about 47,000 clones, 85% to 95% being singletons. Specimen: unstimulated CD8+ T cells sorted from spleen or lymph node cells, collected before transplant. Every receptor here comes from a human donor who was the organ donor for an intestinal transplant. CDR3s include the opening cysteine and the closing phenylalanine or tryptophan. Fields, in order: CDR3 length, J gene, D gene, clone size, V gene, CDR3 protein, CDR3 DNA. D genes are given only for firm matches. Some rows have no size entry. The others give once, few or many, or a class for an expanded clone.

len: 15
j_gene: TRBJ2-2
d_gene: -
abundance: -
v_gene: TRBV7-3
CDR3aa: CASSLSGQYTGELFF
CDR3nt: TGTGCCAGCAGCTTAAGCGGCCAATATACCGGGGAGCTGTTTTTT

len: 15
j_gene: TRBJ1-2
d_gene: TRBD1
abundance: -
v_gene: TRBV7-9
CDR3aa: CASSRGQALSYGYTF
CDR3nt: TGTGCCAGCAGCAGGGGACAGGCCCTTAGCTATGGCTACACCTTC

len: 14
j_gene: TRBJ2-5
d_gene: -
abundance: -
v_gene: TRBV18
CDR3aa: CASSRGHPQETQYF
CDR3nt: TGTGCCAGCTCACGGGGACATCCACAAGAGACCCAGTACTTC

len: 11
j_gene: TRBJ2-3
d_gene: -
abundance: -
v_gene: TRBV4-3
CDR3aa: CASGGSDTQYF
CDR3nt: TGCGCCAGCGGCGGTTCAGATACGCAGTATTTT

len: 16
j_gene: TRBJ1-6
d_gene: -
abundance: once
v_gene: TRBV11-2
CDR3aa: CASSLEGTDYNSPLHF
CDR3nt: TGTGCCAGCAGCTTAGAGGGGACGGATTATAATTCACCCCTCCACTTT

len: 18
j_gene: TRBJ2-7
d_gene: -
abundance: -
v_gene: TRBV6-1
CDR3aa: CASSEGTAILYGHYEQYF
CDR3nt: TGTGCCAGCAGTGAAGGGACAGCCATTCTGTATGGGCACTACGAGCAGTACTTC

len: 13
j_gene: TRBJ2-1
d_gene: -
abundance: -
v_gene: TRBV6-1
CDR3aa: CASSESPSGEQFF
CDR3nt: TGTGCCAGCAGTGAATCTCCTTCAGGTGAGCAGTTCTTC

len: 15
j_gene: TRBJ2-2
d_gene: TRBD2
abundance: -
v_gene: TRBV7-9
CDR3aa: CASSGTRTRPGELFF
CDR3nt: TGTGCCAGCAGCGGGACGAGGACTAGGCCCGGGGAGCTGTTTTTT

len: 19
j_gene: TRBJ2-1
d_gene: TRBD2
abundance: -
v_gene: TRBV10-1
CDR3aa: CASSGPKNPGLADYNEQFF
CDR3nt: TGCGCCAGCAGTGGCCCCAAAAACCCGGGACTAGCGGACTACAATGAGCAGTTCTTC

len: 15
j_gene: TRBJ2-1
d_gene: -
abundance: -
v_gene: TRBV5-4
CDR3aa: CASSFRASSYNEQFF
CDR3nt: TGTGCCAGCAGCTTCAGGGCCAGCTCCTACAATGAGCAGTTCTTC

len: 13
j_gene: TRBJ1-4
d_gene: TRBD1
abundance: -
v_gene: TRBV28
CDR3aa: CASSDRGHEKLFF
CDR3nt: TGTGCCAGCAGTGACAGGGGTCATGAAAAACTGTTTTTT

len: 15
j_gene: TRBJ1-5
d_gene: -
abundance: -
v_gene: TRBV27
CDR3aa: CASSSLQERNQPQHF
CDR3nt: TGTGCCAGCAGTTCCCTACAGGAGCGCAATCAGCCCCAGCATTTT

len: 14
j_gene: TRBJ2-1
d_gene: -
abundance: -
v_gene: TRBV27
CDR3aa: CASSLYSSYNEQFF
CDR3nt: TGTGCCAGCAGTTTATACAGCTCCTACAATGAGCAGTTCTTC

len: 14
j_gene: TRBJ1-6
d_gene: -
abundance: -
v_gene: TRBV4-3
CDR3aa: CASSQDEWGSPLHF
CDR3nt: TGCGCCAGCAGCCAAGACGAATGGGGCTCACCCCTCCACTTT

len: 17
j_gene: TRBJ1-1
d_gene: -
abundance: once
v_gene: TRBV5-8
CDR3aa: CASRTRAGPYLNTEAFF
CDR3nt: TGTGCCAGCAGAACCCGGGCAGGCCCGTACCTGAACACTGAAGCTTTCTTT

len: 15
j_gene: TRBJ2-5
d_gene: -
abundance: -
v_gene: TRBV4-1
CDR3aa: CASSHNIGLQETQYF
CDR3nt: TGCGCCAGCAGCCACAACATAGGGCTACAAGAGACCCAGTACTTC